The 20 T cell receptor beta chains below all came from one sample that was sequenced in a study of human T cells and chemical hapten exposure. Individual cDNA molecules each carried unique molecular identifiers attached by the library. TCRdb fed the reads into MiXCR, producing one record per CDR3 protein. The repertoire holds 95,000 to 150,000 distinct CDR3 sequences, with roughly 8.5% as singletons. The starting material, unfractionated whole blood, was used for total RNA extraction. The sequencing input was whole blood. The receptors come from a human donor in good health. Some clones in this sample may be carry-over from other donors' samples.

This clonotype was counted between two and nine times. The genes are TRBV10-3 and TRBJ2-3, with TRBD2 matching 11 bases. With 5 bases clipped from V and 5 bases from J, the junction kept 6 bases outside the gene matches. CDR1 ENHRY and CDR2 SYGVKD come from the germline V gene. The CDR3 extends over 15 amino acids. As DNA, the CDR3 is TGTGCCATCAGTTCGACTAGCGGGGCCCAAGATACGCAGTATTTT. It codes for CAISSTSGAQDTQYF.

This clonotype showed up many times. The genes are TRBV6-2 or TRBV6-3 and TRBJ1-1, with D hard to call. V was cut by 4 bases and J by 4 bases, with 19 bases left in between. The CDR3 consists of 16 residues. From germline, CDR1 is MNHEY and CDR2 SVGEGT. CDR3: CASSLVSWNLGTEAFF. In DNA, the CDR3 is TGTGCCAGCAGTTTGGTGTCTTGGAACCTAGGCACTGAAGCTTTCTTT.

This clonotype was seen only a few times. J is TRBJ2-7 and V is TRBV25-1, with TRBD1 matching over 8 bases. The CDR3 is 16 amino acids. V shed 4 bases, J shed 4 bases, and the junction held 12 bases outside the gene matches. CDR1 is MGHDK, CDR2 SYGVNS, per germline. The CDR3 DNA reads TGTGCCAGCAGTGGTCGGGACAGGTCTTCTAGATACGAGCAGTACTTC. Translated: CASSGRDRSSRYEQYF.

This clonotype was seen more than once but under ten times. This chain joins TRBV4-3 and TRBJ2-7; 9 bases agree with TRBD1. The length of the CDR3 is 14 residues. Germline CDR1 is LGHNA and CDR2 is YSLEER. V trimming: 4 bases; J trimming: 3 bases; junction bases outside the gene matches: 4. The DNA of the CDR3 is TGCGCCAGCAGCCCAGGGACAGGGAACTACGAGCAGTACTTC. Encoded protein: CASSPGTGNYEQYF.

This clonotype was seen more than once but under ten times. The chain uses TRBV10-3 and TRBJ2-7; tentative D call: TRBD2 (5 bases). V dropped 5 bases and J dropped 6 bases, with 20 bases sitting between them. The CDR3 loop spans 15 amino acids. Germline assignment: CDR1 ENHRY and CDR2 SYGVKD. The CDR3: CAISHTPGNTGEQYF. The CDR3 DNA follows: TGTGCCATCAGTCACACCCCCGGGAACACTGGCGAGCAGTACTTC.

This clonotype turned up a few times. CDR3 protein: CASNPGGTWSEQYF. The CDR3 DNA follows: TGTGCCAGCAACCCCGGGGGGACGTGGAGCGAGCAGTACTTC. The rearrangement uses TRBV6-5 and TRBJ2-7, with 7 bases identical to TRBD2. With 7 bases clipped from V and 6 bases from J, the junction kept 12 bases outside the gene matches. CDR1 and CDR2 (germline): MNHEY, SVGAGI. This CDR3 has 14 amino acids.

V usage is TRBV12-3 or TRBV12-4 and J usage is TRBJ1-2; D is uncertain. The CDR3 has 12 residues. V was clipped by 6 bases and J by 6 bases, with 11 bases between them. The CDR3 DNA follows: TGTGCCAGCAGCTTCGCCGGGGATGGCTACACCTTC. As protein: CASSFAGDGYTF.

Many counts were recorded for this clonotype. The chain joins TRBV4-3 to TRBJ2-1; D is unclear. From germline, CDR1 is LGHNA and CDR2 YSLEER. Trimming stripped 0 bases from V and 0 bases from J, with 6 bases between. The CDR3 loop spans 15 amino acids. The CDR3 nucleotides are TGCGCCAGCAGCCAAGATCCTTTCTCCTACAATGAGCAGTTCTTC. Translating it yields CASSQDPFSYNEQFF.

The rearrangement links TRBV29-1 to TRBJ2-1; D call uncertain. Germline V gene lookup returns CDR1 SQVTM and CDR2 ANQGSEA. Trimming stripped 0 bases from V and 9 bases from J, with 12 bases between. This CDR3 is built from 13 residues. CDR3 coding DNA: TGCAGCGTTGAAGATCTCACACAAGGTGAGCAGTTCTTC. It yields the protein CSVEDLTQGEQFF.

This clonotype was seen at least ten times. V gene TRBV10-3 combines with J gene TRBJ1-5; D is uncertain. V gave up 0 bases and J gave up 7 bases, with 7 bases separating them. CDR1 and CDR2 from the germline V gene are ENHRY and SYGVKD. The CDR3 runs to 13 residues. CDR3 in amino acids: CAISESEAQPQHF. The CDR3 DNA follows: TGTGCCATCAGTGAGTCGGAGGCACAGCCCCAGCATTTT.

This clonotype was seen only a few times. CDR3 residues: CASSQGQALNSPLHF. The CDR3 DNA reads as TGTGCCAGCAGCCAAGGACAGGCGCTTAATTCACCCCTCCACTTT. V and J are TRBV7-2 and TRBJ1-6; TRBD1 matches 7 bases. This CDR3 contains 15 residues. The ends lost 5 bases at V and 6 bases at J; junction bases unmatched: 7. The germline gives CDR1 SGHTA, CDR2 FQGNSA.

This clonotype occurred a few times. The chain couples TRBV7-9 to TRBJ2-5, with D possibly being TRBD2 (5 bases). V lost 2 bases and J 4 bases, leaving 11 bases between the germline ends. CDR3 length: 14 amino acids. Germline V gene sequence: CDR1 SEHNR, CDR2 FQNEAQ (reference sequence). The CDR3 reads CASSLSTGIETQYF. The CDR3 bases are TGTGCCAGCAGCTTATCGACGGGAATAGAGACCCAGTACTTC.

This clonotype was seen ten or more times. The chain links TRBV4-3 to TRBJ1-6, with 8 bases lining up with TRBD1. The germline V gene has CDR1 LGHNA and CDR2 YSLEER. V was pared by 4 bases and J by 8 bases, with 10 bases of the junction left unmatched. The CDR3 has 16 amino acids. The CDR3 reads CASSPTPGGGDSPLHF. The CDR3 DNA reads as TGCGCCAGCAGCCCAACCCCAGGGGGCGGCGATTCACCCCTCCACTTT.

The V and J genes are TRBV19 and TRBJ1-5; 8 bases map to TRBD1. CDR1 is LNHDA, CDR2 SQIVND, per germline (reference sequence). J lost 5 bases, V lost 3 bases, and 6 bases had no gene match. The CDR3 runs to 15 residues. The CDR3: CASSIQGAGDQPQHF. For the CDR3, the DNA is TGTGCCAGTAGTATCCAGGGGGCGGGTGATCAGCCCCAGCATTTT.

This clonotype was detected only a few times. The chain combines TRBV30 with TRBJ1-6; TRBD1 might be the D (5 bases). The V end was cut by 2 bases, the J end by 9 bases, with 11 bases between. The CDR3 contains 13 residues. Germline-derived CDR1 and CDR2 are GTSNPN and SVGIG (reference sequence). DNA for the CDR3: TGTGCCTGGAGTCCTCAGGGTATTTCACCCCTCCACTTT. Its protein is CAWSPQGISPLHF. The entire variable domain, with the rest obtained from reference TRBV30 and TRBJ1-6, is as follows: SQTIHQWPATLVQPVGSPLSLECTVEGTSNPNLYWYRQAAGRGLQLLFYSVGIGQISSEVPQNLSASRPQDRQFILSSKKLLLSDSGFYLCAWSPQGISPLHFGNGTRLTVT.

This clonotype was counted at least ten times. The chain uses TRBV20-1 and TRBJ2-6; D is perhaps TRBD2 (6 bases). The CDR3 runs 18 residues. The V gene lost 4 bases and the J gene lost 0 bases, with 19 bases spanning the gap. Per the germline V gene, CDR1 is DFQATT and CDR2 is SNEGSKA (reference sequence). CDR3: CSATMTGLKRSGANVLTF. The DNA for the CDR3 is TGCAGTGCTACCATGACGGGACTCAAACGCTCTGGGGCCAACGTCCTGACTTTC.

This clonotype was observed at least ten times. The chain is built from TRBV12-3 or TRBV12-4 and TRBJ2-1; tentatively, D is TRBD1 or TRBD2 (5 bases each). With 4 bases removed from V and 7 bases from J, the gap between germline ends came to 20 bases. CDR3 length equals 16 residues. Here the CDR3 DNA reads TGTGCCAGCAGTTCCCAACCGGGACCCCTTGTTAATGAGCAGTTCTTC. Its protein is CASSSQPGPLVNEQFF.

The chain links TRBV6-1 to TRBJ2-7, with a possible D match to TRBD1 (5 bases). From germline, CDR1 is MNHNS and CDR2 SASEGT. V was clipped by 2 bases and J by 5 bases, with 7 bases between them. The CDR3 is 12 residues long. This chain's CDR3 is CASSESGNEQYF. CDR3 nucleotides: TGTGCCAGCAGTGAATCAGGGAACGAGCAGTACTTC.

This clonotype was observed many times. The chain has TRBV6-2 or TRBV6-3 and TRBJ1-1; D not resolved. The CDR3 is 15 residues long. Germline V gene lookup returns CDR1 MNHEY and CDR2 SVGEGT. Trimming took 4 bases from V and 3 from J, leaving 15 bases between them. DNA for the CDR3: TGTGCCAGCAGTTCTCCCCAGCAGCGCGACACTGAAGCTTTCTTT. This gives the protein CASSSPQQRDTEAFF.

Only a few counts were recorded for this clonotype. The CDR3: CASRRTGVHTIYF. In DNA, the CDR3 is TGTGCCAGCAGACGGACAGGGGTTCACACCATATATTTT. The genes are TRBV11-3 and TRBJ1-3, with 9 nucleotides matching TRBD1. Germline trimming cut 6 bases from V and 8 bases from J; bases unmatched to any gene: 5. Germline loops: CDR1 SGHNT, CDR2 YENEEA. The CDR3 has 13 residues.